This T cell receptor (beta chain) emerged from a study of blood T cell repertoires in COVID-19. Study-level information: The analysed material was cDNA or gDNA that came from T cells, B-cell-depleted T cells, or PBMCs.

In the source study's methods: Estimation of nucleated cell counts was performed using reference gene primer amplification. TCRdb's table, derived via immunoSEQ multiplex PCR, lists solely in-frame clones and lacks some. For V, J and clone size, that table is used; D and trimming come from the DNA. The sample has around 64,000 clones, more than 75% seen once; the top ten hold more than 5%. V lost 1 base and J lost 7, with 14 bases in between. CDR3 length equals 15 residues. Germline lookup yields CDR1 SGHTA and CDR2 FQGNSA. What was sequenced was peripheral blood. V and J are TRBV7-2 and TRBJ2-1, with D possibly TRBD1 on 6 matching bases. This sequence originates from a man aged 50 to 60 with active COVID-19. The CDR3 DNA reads TGTGCCAGCAGCTTAGGACAGACAGGCAAGAATGAGCAGTTCTTC. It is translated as CASSLGQTGKNEQFF.